This T cell receptor (beta chain) was sequenced for a study of blood T cell repertoires in COVID-19. Whole-study context: Sites in the United States, Italy and Spain provided acute and convalescent COVID-19 samples. PBMCs, B-cell-depleted T cells, or T cells were the source of the cDNA or gDNA that made up the material.

Germline V gene lookup returns CDR1 MDHEN and CDR2 SYDVKM. This CDR3 contains 13 residues. J was trimmed by 8 bases and V by 6 bases; bases with no gene match: 4. Data came from immunoSEQ multiplex PCR; TCRdb stores just in-frame clones and leaves some out. The data contain approximately 200,000 clones, about nine tenths of them seen just once; the ten biggest clones take up 2.7%. The chain is built from TRBV28 and TRBJ1-2; 12 nucleotides agree with TRBD1. Input material: peripheral blood. The receptor's source is a woman in her fifties or sixties with acute or convalescent COVID-19. The CDR3 region has the DNA TGTGCCAGCAGGGGGACAGGGGGCAGCGGCTACACCTTC. Translating it yields CASRGTGGSGYTF.